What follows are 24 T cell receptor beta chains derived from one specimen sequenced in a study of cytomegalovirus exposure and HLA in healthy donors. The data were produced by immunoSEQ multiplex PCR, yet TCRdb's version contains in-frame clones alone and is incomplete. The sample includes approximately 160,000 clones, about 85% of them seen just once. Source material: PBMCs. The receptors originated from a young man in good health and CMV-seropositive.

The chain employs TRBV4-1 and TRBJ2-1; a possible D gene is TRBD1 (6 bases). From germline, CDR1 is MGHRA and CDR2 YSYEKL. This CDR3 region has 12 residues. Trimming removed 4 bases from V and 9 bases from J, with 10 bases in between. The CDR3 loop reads CASSPRGTEQFF. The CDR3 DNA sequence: TGCGCCAGCAGCCCAAGGGGGACTGAGCAGTTCTTC.

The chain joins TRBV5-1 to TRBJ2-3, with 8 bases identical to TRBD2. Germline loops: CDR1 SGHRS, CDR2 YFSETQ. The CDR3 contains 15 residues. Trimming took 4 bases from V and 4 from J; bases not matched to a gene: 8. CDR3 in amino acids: CASSGASGPADTQYF. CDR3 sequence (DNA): TGCGCCAGCAGCGGGGCTAGCGGGCCGGCAGATACGCAGTATTTT. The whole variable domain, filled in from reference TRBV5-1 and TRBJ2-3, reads KAGVTQTPRYLIKTRGQQVTLSCSPISGHRSVSWYQQTPGQGLQFLFEYFSETQRNKGNFPGRFSGRQFSNSRSEMNVSTLELGDSALYLCASSGASGPADTQYFGPGTRLTVL.

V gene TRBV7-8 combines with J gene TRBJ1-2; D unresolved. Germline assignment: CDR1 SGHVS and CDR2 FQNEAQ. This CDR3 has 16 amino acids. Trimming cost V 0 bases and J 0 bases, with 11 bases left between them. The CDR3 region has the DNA TGTGCCAGCAGCTTAGCGTTCGGGGTTGCTAACTATGGCTACACCTTC. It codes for CASSLAFGVANYGYTF.

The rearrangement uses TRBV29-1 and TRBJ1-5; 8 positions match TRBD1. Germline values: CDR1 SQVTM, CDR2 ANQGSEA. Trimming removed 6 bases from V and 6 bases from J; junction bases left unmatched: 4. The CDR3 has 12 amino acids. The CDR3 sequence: CSVDRDGQPQHF. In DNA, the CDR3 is TGCAGCGTGGACAGGGATGGTCAGCCCCAGCATTTT.

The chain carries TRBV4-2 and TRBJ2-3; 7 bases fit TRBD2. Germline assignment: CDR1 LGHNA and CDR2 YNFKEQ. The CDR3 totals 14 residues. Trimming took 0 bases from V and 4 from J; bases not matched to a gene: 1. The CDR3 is CASSQDGGADTQYF. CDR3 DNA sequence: TGTGCCAGCAGCCAAGATGGGGGGGCAGATACGCAGTATTTT.

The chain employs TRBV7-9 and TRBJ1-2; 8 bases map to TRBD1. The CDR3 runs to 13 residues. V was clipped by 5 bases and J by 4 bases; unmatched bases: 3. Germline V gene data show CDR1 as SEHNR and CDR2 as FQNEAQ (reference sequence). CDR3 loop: CASSPTGAYGYTF. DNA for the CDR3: TGTGCCAGCAGCCCGACAGGGGCCTATGGCTACACCTTC.

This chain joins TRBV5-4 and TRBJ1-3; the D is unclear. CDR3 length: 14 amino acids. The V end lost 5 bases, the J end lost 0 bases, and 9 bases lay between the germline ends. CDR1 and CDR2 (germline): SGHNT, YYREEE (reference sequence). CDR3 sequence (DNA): TGTGCCAGCAGACAATTCCCCTCTGGAAACACCATATATTTT. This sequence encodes CASRQFPSGNTIYF.

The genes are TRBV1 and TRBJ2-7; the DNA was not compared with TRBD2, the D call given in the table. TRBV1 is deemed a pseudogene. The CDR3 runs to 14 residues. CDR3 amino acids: CTSSQAGQPYEQYF. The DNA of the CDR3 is TGCACCAGCAGCCAAGCGGGTCAACCCTACGAGCAGTACTTC.

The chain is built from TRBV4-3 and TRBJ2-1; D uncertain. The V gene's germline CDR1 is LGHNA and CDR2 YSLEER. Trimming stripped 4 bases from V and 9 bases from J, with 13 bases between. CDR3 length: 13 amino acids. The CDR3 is CASSRAEGVEQFF. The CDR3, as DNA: TGCGCCAGCAGCCGGGCAGAAGGCGTTGAGCAGTTCTTC.

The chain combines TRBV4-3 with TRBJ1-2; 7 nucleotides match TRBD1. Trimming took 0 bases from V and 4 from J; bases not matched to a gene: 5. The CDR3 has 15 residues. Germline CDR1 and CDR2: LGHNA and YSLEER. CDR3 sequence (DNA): TGCGCCAGCAGCCAAGATAGGGGACAGAGCTATGGCTACACCTTC. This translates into CASSQDRGQSYGYTF.

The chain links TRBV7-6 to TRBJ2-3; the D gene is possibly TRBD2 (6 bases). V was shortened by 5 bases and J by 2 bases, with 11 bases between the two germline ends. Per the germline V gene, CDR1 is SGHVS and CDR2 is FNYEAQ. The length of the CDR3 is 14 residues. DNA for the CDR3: TGTGCCAGCAGCCCCGGCGGGATCACAGATACGCAGTATTTT. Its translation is CASSPGGITDTQYF.

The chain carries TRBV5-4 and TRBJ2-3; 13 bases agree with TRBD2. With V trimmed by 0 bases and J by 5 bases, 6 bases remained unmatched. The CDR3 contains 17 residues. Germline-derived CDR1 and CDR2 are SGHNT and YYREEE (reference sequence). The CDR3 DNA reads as TGTGCCAGCAGCTTGGGTACTAGCGGGGGGGTTCTAGATACGCAGTATTTT. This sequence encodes CASSLGTSGGVLDTQYF. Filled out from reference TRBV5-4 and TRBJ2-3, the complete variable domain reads ETGVTQSPTHLIKTRGQQVTLRCSSQSGHNTVSWYQQALGQGPQFIFQYYREEENGRGNFPPRFSGLQFPNYSSELNVNALELDDSALYLCASSLGTSGGVLDTQYFGPGTRLTVL.

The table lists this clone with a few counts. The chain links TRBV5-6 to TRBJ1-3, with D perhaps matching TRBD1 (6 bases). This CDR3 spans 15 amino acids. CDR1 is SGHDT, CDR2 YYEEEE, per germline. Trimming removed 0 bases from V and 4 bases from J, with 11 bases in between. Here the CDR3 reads CASSLGDTSGNTIYF. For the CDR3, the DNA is TGTGCCAGCAGCTTGGGGGACACGTCGGGAAACACCATATATTTT.

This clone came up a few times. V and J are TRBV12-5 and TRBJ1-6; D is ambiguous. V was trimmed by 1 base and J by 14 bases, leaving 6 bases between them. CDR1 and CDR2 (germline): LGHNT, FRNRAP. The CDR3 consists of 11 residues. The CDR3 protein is CASGLEEALHF. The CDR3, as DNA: TGTGCTAGTGGTTTGGAGGAGGCCCTCCACTTT.

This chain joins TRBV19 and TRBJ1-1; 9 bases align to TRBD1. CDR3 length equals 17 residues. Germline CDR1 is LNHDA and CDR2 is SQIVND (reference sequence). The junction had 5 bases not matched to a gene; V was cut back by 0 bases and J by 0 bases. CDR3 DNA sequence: TGTGCCAGTAGTATAGAGACAGGGGGGCATTTGAACACTGAAGCTTTCTTT. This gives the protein CASSIETGGHLNTEAFF.

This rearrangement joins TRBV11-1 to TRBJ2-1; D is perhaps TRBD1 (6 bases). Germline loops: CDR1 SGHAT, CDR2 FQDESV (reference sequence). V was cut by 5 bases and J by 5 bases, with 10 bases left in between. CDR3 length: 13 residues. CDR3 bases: TGTGCCAGCAGCCAGGGACAAAACAATGAGCAGTTCTTC. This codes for CASSQGQNNEQFF.

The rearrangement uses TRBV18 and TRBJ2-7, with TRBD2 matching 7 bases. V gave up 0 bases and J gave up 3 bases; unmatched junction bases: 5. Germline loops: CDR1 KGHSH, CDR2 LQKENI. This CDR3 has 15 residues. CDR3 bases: TGTGCCAGCTCACCACCCGAGCGGGGAATCTACGAGCAGTACTTC. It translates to CASSPPERGIYEQYF.

In DNA, the CDR3 is TGTGCCAGCAGCGTAGGGGCGGGACAGGGGTTCCACGAGCAGTACTTC. Its protein is CASSVGAGQGFHEQYF. This chain uses TRBV9 with TRBJ2-7; 10 bases align to TRBD1. CDR3 length equals 16 residues. Germline-derived CDR1 and CDR2 are SGDLS and YYNGEE. V dropped 0 bases and J dropped 5; count of bases not matched to a gene: 8.

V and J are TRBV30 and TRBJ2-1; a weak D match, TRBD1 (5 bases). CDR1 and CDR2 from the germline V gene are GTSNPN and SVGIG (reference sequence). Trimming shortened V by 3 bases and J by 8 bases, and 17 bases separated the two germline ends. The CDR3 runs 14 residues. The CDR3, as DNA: TGTGCCTGGAGGCACTCCTTCAGGGAATATGAGCAGTTCTTC. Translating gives CAWRHSFREYEQFF.

The CDR3 nucleotides are TGTGCCAGCAGCTTAACAGGGTCAGGCAACACTGAAGCTTTCTTT. Protein: CASSLTGSGNTEAFF. The chain recombines TRBV7-8 with TRBJ1-1, with a possible D match to TRBD1 (6 bases). This CDR3 has 15 residues. V was trimmed by 2 bases and J by 2 bases, leaving 12 bases between them. CDR1 and CDR2 from the germline V gene are SGHVS and FQNEAQ.

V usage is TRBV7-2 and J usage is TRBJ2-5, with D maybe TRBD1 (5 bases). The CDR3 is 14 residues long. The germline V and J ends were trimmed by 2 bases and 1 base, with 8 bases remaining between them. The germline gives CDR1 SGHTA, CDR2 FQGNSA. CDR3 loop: CASSLSRAQETQYF. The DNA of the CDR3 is TGTGCCAGCAGCTTATCCAGGGCCCAAGAGACCCAGTACTTC.

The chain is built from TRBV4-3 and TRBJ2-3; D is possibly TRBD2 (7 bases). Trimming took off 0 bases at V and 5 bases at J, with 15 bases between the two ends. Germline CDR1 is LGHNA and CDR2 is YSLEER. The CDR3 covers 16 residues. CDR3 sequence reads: CASSQERGGWGDTQYF. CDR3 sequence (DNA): TGCGCCAGCAGCCAAGAACGCGGGGGCTGGGGAGATACGCAGTATTTT.

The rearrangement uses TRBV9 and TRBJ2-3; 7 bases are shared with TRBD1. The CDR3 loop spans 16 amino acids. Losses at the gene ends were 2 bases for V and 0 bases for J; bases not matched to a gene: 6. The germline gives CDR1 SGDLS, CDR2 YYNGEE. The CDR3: CASSVGTAVSTDTQYF. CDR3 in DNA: TGTGCCAGCAGCGTGGGGACAGCCGTGAGCACAGATACGCAGTATTTT.

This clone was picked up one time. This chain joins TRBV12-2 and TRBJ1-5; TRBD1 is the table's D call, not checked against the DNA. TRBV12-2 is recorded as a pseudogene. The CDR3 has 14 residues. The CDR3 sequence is CASRLRIGGQPQHF. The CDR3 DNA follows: TGTGCAAGTCGCTTAAGGATAGGGGGTCAGCCCCAGCATTTT.